This T cell receptor (beta chain) was documented in a study of blood T cell repertoires in COVID-19. The CDR3 sequence is 12 residues long. V shed 6 bases and J shed 6 bases, with 8 bases lying between them. Germline CDR1 MNHEY, CDR2 SMNVEV (reference sequence). TCRdb's copy holds only in-frame clones and misses some; the assay was immunoSEQ multiplex PCR. The table has about 11,000 clones, approximately 89% seen once. Only one count was recorded for this clone. The material sequenced was peripheral blood. The clonotype was recovered from a human donor in a cohort sampled during active COVID-19. The chain couples TRBV27 to TRBJ2-2; maybe TRBD2 (5 bases). The CDR3 region is CASRGGSGELFF. CDR3 bases: TGTGCCAGCAGAGGCGGGTCCGGGGAGCTGTTTTTT.